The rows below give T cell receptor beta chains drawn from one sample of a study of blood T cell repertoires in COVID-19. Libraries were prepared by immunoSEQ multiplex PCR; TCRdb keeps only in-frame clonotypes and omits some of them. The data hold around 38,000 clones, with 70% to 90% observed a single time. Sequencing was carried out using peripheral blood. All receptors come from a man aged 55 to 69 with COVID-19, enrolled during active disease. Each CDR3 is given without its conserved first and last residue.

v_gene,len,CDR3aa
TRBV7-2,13,ASSANTGQNSPLH
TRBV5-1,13,ASSLDGAPSNEQF
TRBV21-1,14,ASSARQGPLNNEQF
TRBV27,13,ASSSPGQGENIQY
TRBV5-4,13,ASSLEEGGADTQY
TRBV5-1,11,ASSFTSYNEQF
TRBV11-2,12,ASSLGTVADTQY
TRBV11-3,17,ASSLAELAASSSTDTQY
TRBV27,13,ASSSDRGLGNTIY
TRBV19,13,ASSPNSGNGNTIY
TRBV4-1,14,ASSQLYSQGDYGYT
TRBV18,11,ASSGENSQPQH
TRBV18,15,ASSPPRLAGATDTQY
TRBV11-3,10,ASSSPTGELF
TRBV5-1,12,ASSQRFPGAEAF
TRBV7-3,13,ASSRTGGGREKLF
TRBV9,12,ASSVLPGGNTIY
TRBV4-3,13,ASSQVTGRTGELF
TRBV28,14,ASRIRRGARGSPLH
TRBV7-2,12,ASSLQNSGNTIY
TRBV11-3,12,ASSLGQAKETQY
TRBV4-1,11,ASSQGQGYGYT
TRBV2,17,ASSPLSSGTGATNEKLF
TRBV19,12,ASSRTGGVETQY
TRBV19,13,ASRSTGSANEKLF
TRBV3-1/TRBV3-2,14,ASRKQSGVVNTEAF
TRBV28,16,ASSRIRQGAFRDTEAF
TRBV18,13,ASSPGTGSSNEQF
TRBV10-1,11,ASSRDYNSPLH
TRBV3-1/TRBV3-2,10,ASSPGTPEAF
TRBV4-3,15,ASSQGHLGQGGNTIY
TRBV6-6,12,ATLDSQDLETQY
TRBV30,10,AWSRQTGGYT
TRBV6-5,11,ASRASGRGGYT
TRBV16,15,ASSPRGGFGAKNIQY
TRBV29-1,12,SVLYRTGDYGYT
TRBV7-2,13,ASSLDQGHLRGYT
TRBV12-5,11,ASGPPNTGELF
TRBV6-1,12,ASSESGVGNTIY
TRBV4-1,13,ASSQGAGELYEQY
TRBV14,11,ASSPWEGTEAF
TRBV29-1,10,SVAGFSGELF
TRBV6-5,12,ATTAGQFTDTQY
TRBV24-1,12,ATSDFGQGAGYT
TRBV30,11,AWRDRSSYEQY
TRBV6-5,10,ASKGANYGYT
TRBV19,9,ASMGGNLQH
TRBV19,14,ASSIFRDSGTDTQY
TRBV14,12,ASSRVLAGGEQY
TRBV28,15,ASSFNSPGRGNTEAF
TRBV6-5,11,ASSGGIRSPLH
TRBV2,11,ASSRQGLYTIY
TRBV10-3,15,AISEGDRGQGTYEQY
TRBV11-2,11,ASSFSANYGYT